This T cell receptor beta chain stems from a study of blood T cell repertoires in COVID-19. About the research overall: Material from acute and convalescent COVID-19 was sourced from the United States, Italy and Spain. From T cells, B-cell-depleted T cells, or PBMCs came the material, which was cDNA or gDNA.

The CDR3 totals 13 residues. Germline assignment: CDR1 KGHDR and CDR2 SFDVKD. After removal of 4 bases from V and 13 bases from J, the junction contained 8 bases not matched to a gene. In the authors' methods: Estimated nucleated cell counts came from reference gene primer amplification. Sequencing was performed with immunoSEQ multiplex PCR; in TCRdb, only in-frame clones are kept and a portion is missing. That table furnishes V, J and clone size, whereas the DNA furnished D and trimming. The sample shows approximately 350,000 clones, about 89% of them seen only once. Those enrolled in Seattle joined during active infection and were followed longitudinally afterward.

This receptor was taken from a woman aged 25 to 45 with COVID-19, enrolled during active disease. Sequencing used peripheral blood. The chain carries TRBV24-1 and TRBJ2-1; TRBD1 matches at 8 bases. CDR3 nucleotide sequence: TGTGCCACCAGTGAGACGGACAGGGAGAGACAGTTCTTC. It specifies CATSETDRERQFF.